This is a list of T cell receptor beta chains from one sample in a study of blood T cell repertoires in COVID-19. TCRdb keeps only in-frame clones here, not all; method: immunoSEQ multiplex PCR. The table shows about 150,000 clones, with about 90% occurring only once. Specimen: peripheral blood. The receptors originated from a man aged 50-59 years with acute or convalescent COVID-19. CDR3s include the opening cysteine and the closing phenylalanine or tryptophan. D genes are given only for firm matches. Clone size appears in some rows only: once, few, many, or a class for an expanded clone.

d_gene	j_gene	v_gene	len	abundance	CDR3nt	CDR3aa
-	TRBJ2-1	TRBV11-2	15	-	TGTGCCAGCAGCGCCCGACAGGTTGGTTCTCATGAGCAGTTCTTC	CASSARQVGSHEQFF
-	TRBJ1-2	TRBV7-9	15	-	TGTGCCAGCAGCTCGCTAGGAGCTACTAACTATGGCTACACCTTC	CASSSLGATNYGYTF
TRBD1	TRBJ2-1	TRBV5-4	14	-	TGTGCCAGCAGCTTGGAGGGACAGGGATATGAGCAGTTCTTC	CASSLEGQGYEQFF
-	TRBJ1-2	TRBV6-2/TRBV6-3	12	-	TGTGCCAGCAGCCCCGACAGGTATGGCTACACCTTC	CASSPDRYGYTF
TRBD1	TRBJ1-2	TRBV29-1	11	-	TGCAGCGTGAAGACAGGGGATGGCTACACCTTC	CSVKTGDGYTF
TRBD1	TRBJ2-1	TRBV5-8	15	once	TGTGCCAGCAGCCGCTCGGGGACAGGGAAAAATGAGCAGTTCTTC	CASSRSGTGKNEQFF
TRBD2	TRBJ2-1	TRBV6-5	16	-	TGTGCCAGCAGTTACTCTACTAGCGGGGGGAACAATGAGCAGTTCTTC	CASSYSTSGGNNEQFF
TRBD2	TRBJ2-1	TRBV5-1	15	-	TGCGCCAGCAGCTCTAGCGGGAGCTCCTACAATGAGCAGTTCTTC	CASSSSGSSYNEQFF
TRBD2	TRBJ2-7	TRBV19	14	once	TGTGCCAGTAGTATTACTAGCGGGACCTACGAGCAGTACTTC	CASSITSGTYEQYF
-	TRBJ2-7	TRBV29-1	14	-	TGCAGCGTGCTGCCCGGGACTCGGGAAATGCAGCAGTACTTC	CSVLPGTREMQQYF
-	TRBJ2-3	TRBV2	18	-	TGTGCCAGCAGTGAAGTATCGGGGACTGTGACGGGTACAGATACGCAGTATTTT	CASSEVSGTVTGTDTQYF
-	TRBJ1-2	TRBV28	17	once	TGTGCCAGCAGTCTCCCTCCCCGACAGCGCCCGAGCCATGGCTACACCTTC	CASSLPPRQRPSHGYTF
-	TRBJ1-2	TRBV6-2/TRBV6-3	12	-	TGTGCCAGCAGCTCCGACAGGCACGGCTACACCTTC	CASSSDRHGYTF
TRBD1	TRBJ2-1	TRBV3-1/TRBV3-2	15	-	TGTGCCAGCAGCCAAGATCTCAGGGGGACCAATGAGCAGTTCTTC	CASSQDLRGTNEQFF
-	TRBJ2-5	TRBV29-1	13	-	TGCAGCGTTGACGAGGAGAACCAAGAGACCCAGTACTTC	CSVDEENQETQYF
TRBD2	TRBJ2-1	TRBV27	16	-	TGTGCCAGCAGTGACGGGACTAGCGGGAGGTGGAATGAGCAGTTCTTC	CASSDGTSGRWNEQFF
-	TRBJ2-7	TRBV3-1/TRBV3-2	12	-	TGTGCCAGCAGCCAGGGACACTACGAGCAGTACTTC	CASSQGHYEQYF
-	TRBJ2-7	TRBV28	15	-	TGTGCCAGCAGTTTATGGGCGACTAGGACCTACGAGCAGTACTTC	CASSLWATRTYEQYF